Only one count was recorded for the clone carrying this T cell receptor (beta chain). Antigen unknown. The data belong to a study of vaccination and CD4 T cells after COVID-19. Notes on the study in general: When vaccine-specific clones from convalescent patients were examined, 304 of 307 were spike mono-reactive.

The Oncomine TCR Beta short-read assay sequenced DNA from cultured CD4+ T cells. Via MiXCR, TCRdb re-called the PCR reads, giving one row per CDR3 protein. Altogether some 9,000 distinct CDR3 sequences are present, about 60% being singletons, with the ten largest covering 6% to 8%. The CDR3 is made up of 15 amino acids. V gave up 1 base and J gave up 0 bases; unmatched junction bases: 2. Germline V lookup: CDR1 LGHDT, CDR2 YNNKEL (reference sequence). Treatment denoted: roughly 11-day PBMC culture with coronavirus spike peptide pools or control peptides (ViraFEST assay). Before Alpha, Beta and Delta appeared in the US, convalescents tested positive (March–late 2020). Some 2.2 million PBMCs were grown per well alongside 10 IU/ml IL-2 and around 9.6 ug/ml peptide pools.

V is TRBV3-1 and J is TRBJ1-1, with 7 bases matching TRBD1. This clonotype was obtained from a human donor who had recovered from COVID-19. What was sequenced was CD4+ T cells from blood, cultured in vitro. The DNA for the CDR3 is TGTGCCAGCAGCCAAGGGGACAGACTGAACACTGAAGCTTTCTTT. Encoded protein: CASSQGDRLNTEAFF.